What follows are 26 T cell receptor beta chains derived from one specimen sequenced in a study of a mutant IDH1 vaccine in newly diagnosed glioma. The sample's time point: week 23, last vaccination. Topical imiquimod was applied with each vaccine dose, which held 300 ug of mutant IDH1 20-mer peptide. Assay used: immunoSEQ multiplex PCR; TCRdb lists only in-frame clones, some missing. The sample yields 70,000 to 95,000 clones, more than 70% seen once. These receptors' antigens are unknown. Sample: PBMCs, taken from a glioma patient whose treatment included an IDH1 peptide vaccine. These receptors all come from a woman in her fifties or sixties with glioma.

The rearrangement joins TRBV7-2 to TRBJ2-7; D not certain. The V end lost 5 bases, the J end lost 4 bases, and 12 bases lay between the germline ends. Germline V gives CDR1 SGHTA, CDR2 FQGNSA. This CDR3 is built from 13 residues. DNA for the CDR3: TGTGCCAGCAGCCGTTGGCGGAAGTACGAGCAGTACTTC. Translation gives CASSRWRKYEQYF.

Only one count was recorded for this clone. The CDR3 DNA reads as TGCGCCAGCAGCTCACAGGGTCCTGGGGCCAACGTCCTGACTTTC. Protein product: CASSSQGPGANVLTF. The gene calls are TRBV5-1 and TRBJ2-6; D may be TRBD1 (6 bases). CDR1 and CDR2 from the germline V gene are SGHRS and YFSETQ. CDR3 size: 15 residues. The V gene lost 3 bases and the J gene lost 2 bases, with 9 bases spanning the gap.

This clone occurred once. This chain connects TRBV10-3 to TRBJ2-3, with 15 bases matching TRBD2. This CDR3 has 15 amino acids. The V segment lost 9 bases and the J segment 4 bases; nucleotides outside the gene matches: 5. CDR1 and CDR2 from the germline V gene are ENHRY and SYGVKD. The CDR3 reads CAIRTSGRAADTQYF. Written as DNA, the CDR3 is TGTGCCATTAGGACTAGCGGGAGGGCGGCAGATACGCAGTATTTT.

Remarks on this clone: Compared with germline, one end of the junction differs, possibly owing to a read error. This sample includes further DNA sequences coding for the same CDR3. V usage is TRBV7-6 and J usage is TRBJ1-1; TRBD1 is a possible D gene (5 bases). The CDR3 has 15 amino acids. The germline V gene has CDR1 SGHVS and CDR2 FNYEAQ. The CDR3 protein is CASSLGGPMNTEAFF. In nucleotides, the CDR3 is TGTGCCAGCAGCTTAGGGGGACCGATGAACACTGAGGCTTTCTTT.

The V call is TRBV4-1, the J call TRBJ2-1; the D gene is possibly TRBD2 (5 bases). V lost 0 bases and J lost 7, with 13 bases in between. The V gene's germline CDR1 is MGHRA and CDR2 YSYEKL. This CDR3 spans 15 amino acids. CDR3 in DNA: TGCGCCAGCAGCCAAGACCCCGGCGGGTGGAATGAGCAGTTCTTC. As protein: CASSQDPGGWNEQFF.

The CDR3 here is CASSSQGLSDTQYF. Here the CDR3 DNA reads TGTGCCAGCAGCTCACAGGGATTATCAGATACGCAGTATTTT. This sequence joins TRBV4-2 and TRBJ2-3, with D perhaps TRBD1 (6 bases). Germline V gene lookup returns CDR1 LGHNA and CDR2 YNFKEQ. This CDR3 spans 14 amino acids. Trimming left V 5 bases short and J 4 bases short, with 13 bases between.

The chain combines TRBV28 with TRBJ1-1, with D hard to call. The CDR3 covers 14 residues. The V gene's germline CDR1 is MDHEN and CDR2 SYDVKM. V was pared by 3 bases and J by 3 bases, with 11 bases between. The CDR3 DNA reads as TGTGCCAGCAGTTTGGGAGCAACTTACACTGAAGCTTTCTTT. It codes for CASSLGATYTEAFF.

The chain combines TRBV19 with TRBJ2-1; maybe TRBD1 (6 bases). The germline CDR1 and CDR2 sequences are LNHDA and SQIVND (reference sequence). CDR3 length equals 15 residues. Trimming removed 1 base at V and 4 bases at J, with 11 bases between. For the CDR3, the DNA is TGTGCCAGTAGTATAGGGGGGACAAATTACAATGAGCAGTTCTTC. Its protein is CASSIGGTNYNEQFF.

This chain links TRBV6-5 with TRBJ2-7; D call uncertain. CDR1 and CDR2 from the germline V gene are MNHEY and SVGAGI. Trimming pared 2 bases from V and 0 bases from J, leaving 8 bases between. CDR3 size: 14 residues. The CDR3 sequence is CASSYEVGSYEQYF. The CDR3 DNA follows: TGTGCCAGCAGTTACGAGGTTGGCTCCTACGAGCAGTACTTC.

CDR3 loop: CAWKDSAETQYF. CDR3 DNA sequence: TGTGCCTGGAAAGATAGCGCTGAGACCCAGTACTTC. The J gene is TRBJ2-5, the V gene TRBV30; possibly TRBD2 for D (5 bases). The V end lost 4 bases, the J end lost 5 bases, and 11 bases lay between the germline ends. The CDR3 has 12 amino acids. The germline CDR1 and CDR2 sequences are GTSNPN and SVGIG (reference sequence).

J is TRBJ2-3 and V is TRBV28; 7 positions agree with TRBD2. Germline V gene sequence: CDR1 MDHEN, CDR2 SYDVKM. The V gene end was trimmed by 10 bases and the J gene end by 1 base; junction bases not matched to a gene: 17. This CDR3 has 17 amino acids. The CDR3 region has the DNA TGTGCCACCGCCCGGGGTAAAGCGGGAATGGGCACAGATACGCAGTATTTT. Residues: CATARGKAGMGTDTQYF.

J is TRBJ2-5 and V is TRBV7-3; D might be TRBD1 (6 bases). This CDR3 spans 15 amino acids. Trimming removed 6 bases at V and 1 base at J, with 15 bases between. Germline loops: CDR1 SGHTA, CDR2 FQGTGA. CDR3 in amino acids: CASSRQGLSQETQYF. The CDR3 nucleotides are TGTGCCAGCAGTCGGCAGGGGTTGTCCCAAGAGACCCAGTACTTC. Full variable domain (outside the CDR3, taken from reference TRBV7-3 and TRBJ2-5): GAGVSQTPSNKVTEKGKYVELRCDPISGHTALYWYRQSLGQGPEFLIYFQGTGAADDSGLPNDRFFAVRPEGSVSTLKIQRTERGDSAVYLCASSRQGLSQETQYFGPGTRLLVL.

The chain links TRBV19 to TRBJ2-5, with D perhaps matching TRBD2 (6 bases). Per germline, CDR1 LNHDA and CDR2 SQIVND (reference sequence). This CDR3 has 16 amino acids. The V end lost 5 bases, the J end lost 5 bases, and 21 bases lay between the germline ends. The CDR3 nucleotides read TGTGCCAGTAGTTCCAACTCCGGGACTGCCCTCGAGACCCAGTACTTC. It encodes CASSSNSGTALETQYF. The variable domain in full, with the rest retrieved from reference TRBV19 and TRBJ2-5, is DGGITQSPKYLFRKEGQNVTLSCEQNLNHDAMYWYRQDPGQGLRLIYYSQIVNDFQKGDIAEGYSVSREKKESFPLTVTSAQKNPTAFYLCASSSNSGTALETQYFGPGTRLLVL.

The chain employs TRBV28 and TRBJ2-7, with 9 bases fitting TRBD1. The CDR3 extends over 13 amino acids. V lost 5 bases to trimming and J lost 4 bases; unmatched junction nucleotides: 3. Germline CDR1 and CDR2: MDHEN and SYDVKM. The CDR3 sequence: CASSPGTGYEQYF. CDR3 in DNA: TGTGCCAGCAGTCCCGGGACAGGGTACGAGCAGTACTTC.

The genes are TRBV2 and TRBJ1-2; TRBD1 matches 7 bases. CDR1 SNHLY and CDR2 FYNNEI come from the germline V gene. The CDR3 loop spans 13 amino acids. J lost 4 bases, V lost 5 bases, and 4 bases had no gene match. CDR3 sequence reads: CASSRTGAYGYTF. CDR3 sequence (DNA): TGTGCCAGCAGTCGGACAGGAGCCTATGGCTACACCTTC.

The chain combines TRBV4-1 with TRBJ2-2; 9 bases map to TRBD1. The CDR3 covers 15 residues. J gave up 5 bases and V 6 bases, and 7 bases lay outside the gene matches. The germline gives CDR1 MGHRA, CDR2 YSYEKL. The CDR3 loop is CASRPTGGRTGELFF. In DNA, the CDR3 is TGCGCCAGCAGACCGACAGGGGGGAGGACCGGGGAGCTGTTTTTT.

J is TRBJ1-1 and V is TRBV11-2, with 7 nucleotides matching TRBD1. Unmatched junction bases numbered 10, after V lost 5 bases and J lost 4 bases. In germline, CDR1 is SGHAT, CDR2 FQNNGV. The CDR3 is 15 amino acids. The CDR3 region is CASSPNRGVVTEAFF. For the CDR3, the DNA is TGTGCCAGCAGCCCCAACAGGGGCGTTGTCACTGAAGCTTTCTTT.

The chain links TRBV19 to TRBJ2-1; TRBD1 aligns across 10 bases. The CDR3 covers 15 residues. The germline V gene encodes CDR1 LNHDA and CDR2 SQIVND (reference sequence). V was clipped by 4 bases and J by 5 bases; unmatched bases: 5. The CDR3 is CASSTRDRGDNEQFF. The CDR3 coding sequence is TGTGCCAGTAGTACCCGGGACAGGGGAGACAATGAGCAGTTCTTC.

The genes are TRBV5-6 and TRBJ1-2, with D possibly being TRBD1 (5 bases). V was pared by 4 bases and J by 2 bases, with 12 bases between. This CDR3 is built from 14 residues. CDR1 and CDR2 from the germline V gene are SGHDT and YYEEEE. The CDR3, as DNA: TGTGCCAGCAGCCCGGTCCAGGGAAACTATGGCTACACCTTC. This gives the protein CASSPVQGNYGYTF.

The rearrangement joins TRBV6-5 to TRBJ2-2; D unclear. Germline CDR1 reads MNHEY; CDR2 reads SVGAGI. V was clipped by 2 bases and J by 7 bases, with 5 bases between them. CDR3 length equals 12 residues. CDR3 nucleotides: TGTGCCAGCAGTTACGGTGGCGGGGAGCTGTTTTTT. Protein sequence: CASSYGGGELFF.

The chain couples TRBV5-1 to TRBJ2-7; the D gene could be TRBD1 or TRBD2 (6 bases each). The ends were cut back, 0 bases at V and 4 bases at J, with 17 bases in the middle. Germline V CDR1 and CDR2: SGHRS, YFSETQ. This CDR3 has 16 residues. The CDR3 DNA reads TGCGCCAGCAGCTTGGATGGGGGGCAGGGGCGTTACGAGCAGTACTTC. It encodes CASSLDGGQGRYEQYF.

The rearrangement links TRBV10-3 to TRBJ2-3; the D gene is possibly TRBD1 (5 bases). The CDR3 length is 15 residues. The germline gives CDR1 ENHRY, CDR2 SYGVKD. V was pared by 3 bases and J by 2 bases, with 12 bases between. The CDR3 DNA sequence: TGTGCCATCAGTGAAGGGCAGGGTCCCACAGATACGCAGTATTTT. It is translated as CAISEGQGPTDTQYF.

The V gene is TRBV19, the J gene TRBJ2-3; no definite D call. This CDR3 contains 14 residues. V gave up 9 bases and J gave up 3 bases, with 16 bases separating them. CDR1 is LNHDA and CDR2 is SQIVND in the germline V gene (reference sequence). CDR3 in amino acids: CASCRGAGTDTQYF. The CDR3, as DNA: TGTGCCAGCTGCCGAGGAGCTGGGACAGATACGCAGTATTTT.

The V call is TRBV7-6, the J call TRBJ1-1; D perhaps matches TRBD1 (5 bases). The germline V gene has CDR1 SGHVS and CDR2 FNYEAQ. With 2 bases removed from V and 4 bases from J, the gap between germline ends came to 14 bases. The CDR3 totals 15 residues. DNA of the CDR3: TGTGCCAGCAGCTTAAATCGGGACCCTCTCACTGAAGCTTTCTTT. The encoded protein is CASSLNRDPLTEAFF.

The genes are TRBV10-1 and TRBJ2-3; TRBD2 aligns across 13 bases. The V gene's germline CDR1 is WNHNN and CDR2 SYGVQD (reference sequence). The CDR3 is 16 amino acids. Unmatched junction bases numbered 8, after V lost 6 bases and J lost 5 bases. The CDR3 bases are TGCGCCAGCAGCGAAGGACTAGCGGGAGCGGTAGATACGCAGTATTTT. Its protein product is CASSEGLAGAVDTQYF.

This rearrangement joins TRBV5-4 to TRBJ2-5; D call uncertain. Germline V CDR1 and CDR2: SGHNT, YYREEE (reference sequence). V shed 0 bases and J shed 1 base, with 7 bases lying between them. The CDR3 extends over 14 amino acids. CDR3 in DNA: TGTGCCAGCAGCTTGGCCGCCAGCCAAGAGACCCAGTACTTC. This encodes CASSLAASQETQYF.